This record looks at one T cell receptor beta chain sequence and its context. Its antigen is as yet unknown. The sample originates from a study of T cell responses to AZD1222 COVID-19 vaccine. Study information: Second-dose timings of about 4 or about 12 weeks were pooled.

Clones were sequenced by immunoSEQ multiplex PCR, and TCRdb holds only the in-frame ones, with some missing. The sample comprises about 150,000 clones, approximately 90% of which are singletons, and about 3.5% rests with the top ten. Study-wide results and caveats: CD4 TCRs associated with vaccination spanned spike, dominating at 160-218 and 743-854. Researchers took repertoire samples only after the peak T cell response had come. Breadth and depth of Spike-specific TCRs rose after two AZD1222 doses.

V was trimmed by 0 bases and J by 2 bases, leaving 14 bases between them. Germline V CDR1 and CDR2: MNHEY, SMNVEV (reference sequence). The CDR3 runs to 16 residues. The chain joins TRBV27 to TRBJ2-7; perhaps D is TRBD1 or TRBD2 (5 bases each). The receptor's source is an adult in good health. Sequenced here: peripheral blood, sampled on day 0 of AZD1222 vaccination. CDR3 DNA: TGTGCCAGCAGTTTATCGGGGGTAGCGCCGCCCTACGAGCAGTACTTC. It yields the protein CASSLSGVAPPYEQYF.